This T cell receptor beta chain came from a study of cytomegalovirus exposure and HLA in healthy donors. A multiplex PCR was run with 60 Vbeta primers and 13 Jbeta primers. Here immunoSEQ multiplex PCR was the method, and the copy in TCRdb shows in-frame clones only, minus some. The repertoire includes approximately 100,000 clones, 70% to 85% of them detected once, and approximately 5% sits in the top ten. CDR1 is SGHRS, CDR2 YFSETQ, per germline. The length of the CDR3 is 11 residues. Trimming removed 7 bases at V and 6 bases at J, with 9 bases between. The source of this sequence is a woman aged 18 to 35 in good health and CMV-seropositive. Sequencing used PBMCs. The chain links TRBV5-1 to TRBJ2-3; weak D call: TRBD2 (5 bases). CDR3 nucleotides: TGCGCCAGCGGAGGATCGGATACGCAGTATTTT. This translates into CASGGSDTQYF.